The sample holds one count of the clone carrying this TCR beta chain. The target antigen is unknown. Within the sample, other DNA sequences also encode this same CDR3. The CDR3 loop spans 17 amino acids. The J segment lost 7 bases and the V segment lost 3 bases, leaving 17 bases of the junction unmatched. From germline, CDR1 is LNHNV and CDR2 YYDKDF (reference sequence). The data stem from a study of cytomegalovirus exposure and HLA in healthy donors. For the study at large: Out of roughly 200 million T cells, an earlier analysis found some 110 million unique TCR beta sequences in total. A preliminary data release comprised around 90 million unique TCRs obtained from HLA-typed donors. Study-level points and caveats: Indistinguishable V segments, including TRBV6-2 and TRBV6-3, were excluded.

In the PCR, 60 Vbeta and 13 Jbeta primers were used. The assay was immunoSEQ multiplex PCR, and TCRdb's table has in-frame clones only and misses some. The sample includes 90,000 to 120,000 clones, 73% seen only once; the top ten take about 8%. Sampled while nominally healthy, donors likely had unrecorded immune exposures. The sequence came from a man aged 25-45 years in good health and CMV-seronegative. Sequences were obtained from PBMCs. The chain uses TRBV15 and TRBJ1-2; 7 bases fit TRBD1. The CDR3 region is CATSSGPVGQDLAGYTF. Here the CDR3 DNA reads TGTGCCACCAGCAGTGGCCCTGTTGGACAGGACTTGGCTGGCTACACCTTC.